The 12 T cell receptor beta chains below come from one sample, sequenced in a study of regulatory T cells in long-lasting Graves disease. Described time point: newly diagnosed GD, antithyroid drugs for less than 3 months. Making the TCR library involved RNA that had been extracted from PBMCs. Sequencing libraries for TCR beta were prepared with iRepertoire HTBI primers and Arm-PCR of CDR3 regions. TCRdb called the multiplex PCR reads again in MiXCR, with one record for every CDR3 protein. The table shows about 540,000 distinct CDR3 sequences, with approximately 13% occurring only once. The same data also contributed to another study, on T cells in Graves' hyperthyroidism and ophthalmopathy.

Specimen: peripheral blood mononuclear cells (PBMCs), collected at new diagnosis, from a patient treated with antithyroid drugs. These TCRs come from a man aged 30 to 39 with Graves disease.

Many counts were recorded for this clonotype. The chain carries TRBV6-1 and TRBJ1-5; the D gene is possibly TRBD1 (6 bases). There are 14 residues in the CDR3. In germline, CDR1 is MNHNS, CDR2 SASEGT. Trimming cost V 5 bases and J 3 bases, with 11 bases left between them. The CDR3 region has the DNA TGTGCCAGCAGTCGGAGGGGGGACAATCAGCCCCAGCATTTT. This translates into CASSRRGDNQPQHF.

The chain links TRBV27 to TRBJ2-1, with D tentatively TRBD2 (7 bases). The CDR3 contains 15 residues. Per the germline V gene, CDR1 is MNHEY and CDR2 is SMNVEV (reference sequence). V was pared by 7 bases and J by 2 bases, with 15 bases between. The CDR3 coding sequence is TGTGCCAGCACCTGGGGGGGGGCAGCCTACAATGAGCAGTTCTTC. Protein sequence: CASTWGGAAYNEQFF.

A word on this clonotype: A far more abundant clone sits one base away, making this likely a read error. The V and J genes are TRBV11-2 and TRBJ2-5; D is perhaps TRBD2 (6 bases). The J call may be mistaken, given a closer DNA end match to TRBJ2-1. This CDR3 comprises 15 residues. Germline lookup yields CDR1 SGHAT and CDR2 FQNNGV. The chain's CDR3 is CASSLGTHPPNEQFF. The CDR3 DNA reads TGTGCCAGCAGCCTCGGGACTCATCCCCCCAATGAGCAGTTCTTC.

With respect to this clonotype: A much larger clone differs by one base, so this may be a read error. V usage is TRBV2 and J usage is TRBJ2-1; D gene ambiguous. Matching the DNA end better, TRBJ2-4 makes the J call doubtful. The CDR3 runs to 13 residues. Germline CDR1 is SNHLY and CDR2 is FYNNEI. The CDR3 is CASSEGGSPTQYF. Here the CDR3 DNA reads TGTGCCAGCAGTGAAGGTGGCAGCCCTACTCAGTACTTC.

The sample holds many counts of this clonotype. The chain uses TRBV24-1 and TRBJ1-1, with D perhaps TRBD1 (6 bases). The CDR3 runs 16 residues. Germline CDR1 and CDR2: KGHDR and SFDVKD. Deletions cut 5 bases from V and 5 bases from J, with 20 bases between. Written as DNA, the CDR3 is TGTGCCACCAGTGGGGGGGCCGGGCCGAGGAGGACTGAAGCTTTCTTT. This sequence encodes CATSGGAGPRRTEAFF.

This clonotype has ten or more counts. J is TRBJ2-2 and V is TRBV2; tentatively, D is TRBD2 (6 bases). Trimming left V 7 bases short and J 2 bases short, with 29 bases between. Germline V gene lookup returns CDR1 SNHLY and CDR2 FYNNEI. The CDR3 totals 20 residues. CDR3 in DNA: TGTGCCAGCAAGGGGTACCTGCGTAGTGTAGTAGGACTAAACACCGGGGAGCTGTTTTTT. Its translation is CASKGYLRSVVGLNTGELFF.

This clonotype was observed a handful of times. V gene TRBV25-1 combines with J gene TRBJ1-5, with D unclear. The CDR3 is made up of 15 amino acids. Germline V gene sequence: CDR1 MGHDK, CDR2 SYGVNS. The V end was cut by 0 bases, the J end by 4 bases, with 10 bases between. CDR3 DNA: TGTGCCAGCAGTGAATATCCGCAGATAAATCAGCCCCAGCATTTT. It is translated as CASSEYPQINQPQHF.

This clonotype was seen once. V usage is TRBV6-5 and J usage is TRBJ2-2; D unclear. The CDR3 totals 15 residues. Germline assignment: CDR1 MNHEY and CDR2 SVGAGI. V was shortened by 0 bases and J by 2 bases, with 7 bases between the two germline ends. The CDR3 nucleotides read TGTGCCAGCAGTTACTCGAGGAGAAACACCGGGGAGCTGTTTTTT. Protein product: CASSYSRRNTGELFF.

This clonotype was detected many times. The rearrangement uses TRBV7-2 and TRBJ1-3; D call uncertain. The CDR3 length is 12 residues. V lost 0 bases, J lost 4 bases, and 1 base lay in between. Per germline, CDR1 SGHTA and CDR2 FQGNSA. This chain's CDR3 is CASSLAGNTIYF. The DNA of the CDR3 is TGTGCCAGCAGCTTAGCCGGAAACACCATATATTTT.

The rearrangement links TRBV5-1 to TRBJ2-3; D is uncertain. Germline-derived CDR1 and CDR2 are SGHRS and YFSETQ. Trimming took 0 bases from V and 3 from J, leaving 14 bases between them. The CDR3 is made up of 16 amino acids. The CDR3 DNA follows: TGCGCCAGCAGCTTGGCCCAAAAACACCCTACAGATACGCAGTATTTT. Translated: CASSLAQKHPTDTQYF.

The J gene is TRBJ2-1, the V gene TRBV6-1; a possible D gene is TRBD2 (7 bases). The CDR3 covers 14 residues. The germline CDR1 and CDR2 sequences are MNHNS and SASEGT. Trimming pared 9 bases from V and 10 bases from J, leaving 22 bases between. CDR3 amino acids: CASSRDSRGGEQFF. The CDR3 nucleotides are TGTGCCAGTTCACGGGACTCTAGGGGGGGGGAGCAGTTCTTC.

This clonotype was counted a few times. V usage is TRBV29-1 and J usage is TRBJ1-1, with 10 positions matching TRBD1. Germline CDR1 reads SQVTM; CDR2 reads ANQGSEA. V shed 6 bases, J shed 0 bases, and the junction held 7 bases outside the gene matches. CDR3 length: 15 residues. In nucleotides, the CDR3 is TGCAGCGTCGCGGGACAGGGGTCCCTGAACACTGAAGCTTTCTTT. This codes for CSVAGQGSLNTEAFF.